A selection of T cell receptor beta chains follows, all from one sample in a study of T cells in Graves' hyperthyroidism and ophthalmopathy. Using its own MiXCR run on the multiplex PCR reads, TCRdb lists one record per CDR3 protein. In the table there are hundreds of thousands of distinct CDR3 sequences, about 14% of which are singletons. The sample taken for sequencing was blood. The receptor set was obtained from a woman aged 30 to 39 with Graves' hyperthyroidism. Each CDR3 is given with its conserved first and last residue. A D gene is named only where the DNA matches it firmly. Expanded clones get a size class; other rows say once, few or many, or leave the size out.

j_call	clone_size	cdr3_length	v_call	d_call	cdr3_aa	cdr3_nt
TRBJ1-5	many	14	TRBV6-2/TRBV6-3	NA	CAVSSASRVQPQHF	TGTGCCGTCTCATCGGCCTCGCGGGTTCAGCCCCAGCATTTT
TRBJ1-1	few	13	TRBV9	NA	CASSPPAGTEAFF	TGTGCCAGCAGCCCCCCCGCGGGCACTGAAGCTTTCTTT
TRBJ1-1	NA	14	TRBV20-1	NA	CSASKPGLSTEAFF	TGCAGTGCTAGTAAGCCGGGGTTAAGCACTGAAGCTTTCTTT
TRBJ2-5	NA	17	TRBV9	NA	CASSPGLAEGKRKTQYF	TGTGCCAGCAGCCCGGGACTGGCTGAGGGCAAGAGGAAGACCCAGTACTTC
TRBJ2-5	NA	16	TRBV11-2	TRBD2	CASSSQSGGPGGTQYF	TGTGCCAGCAGCTCCCAGTCGGGGGGACCCGGTGGGACCCAGTACTTC
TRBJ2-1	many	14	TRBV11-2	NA	CASSLGGTGNEQFF	TGTGCCAGCAGCCTAGGCGGGACGGGCAATGAGCAGTTCTTC
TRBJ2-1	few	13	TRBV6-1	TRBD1	CASNQDRANEQFF	TGTGCCAGCAACCAGGACAGGGCCAATGAGCAGTTCTTC
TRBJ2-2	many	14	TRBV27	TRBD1	CASAPGQGAGELFF	TGTGCCAGCGCCCCGGGACAGGGAGCCGGGGAGCTGTTTTTT
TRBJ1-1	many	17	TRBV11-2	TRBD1	CASSRPRQGTLNTEAFF	TGTGCCAGCAGCCGCCCGAGACAGGGGACCCTCAACACTGAAGCTTTCTTT
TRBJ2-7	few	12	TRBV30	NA	CAWRVGAFEQYF	TGTGCCTGGAGGGTTGGGGCGTTCGAGCAGTACTTC
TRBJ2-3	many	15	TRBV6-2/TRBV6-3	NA	CASSYFPGQRESQYF	TGTGCCAGCAGTTACTTCCCGGGACAACGGGAATCGCAGTATTTT
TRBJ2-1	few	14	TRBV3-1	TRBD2	CASSTAGDSHEQFF	TGTGCCAGCAGCACAGCGGGAGATTCCCATGAGCAGTTCTTC
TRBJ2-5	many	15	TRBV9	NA	CASSVEPRAQETQYF	TGTGCCAGCAGCGTAGAGCCCAGGGCACAAGAGACCCAGTACTTC
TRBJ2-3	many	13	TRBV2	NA	CSSVGGVADTQYF	TGTTCCAGCGTCGGGGGTGTGGCAGATACGCAGTATTTT
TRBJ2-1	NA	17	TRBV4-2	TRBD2	CASSQGGAGASYNEQFF	TGTGCCAGCAGCCAAGGCGGGGCGGGAGCCTCCTACAATGAGCAGTTCTTC
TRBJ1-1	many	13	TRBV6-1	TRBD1	CASSKQGAGEAFF	TGTGCCAGCAGCAAACAGGGGGCCGGTGAAGCTTTCTTT
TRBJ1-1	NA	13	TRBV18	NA	CASSPQQNTEAFF	TGTGCCAGCTCACCACAGCAGAACACTGAAGCTTTCTTT
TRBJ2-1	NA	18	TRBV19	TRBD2	CASSIRRTSGRGYNEQFF	TGTGCCAGTAGTATTCGACGGACTAGCGGGAGGGGGTACAATGAGCAGTTCTTC
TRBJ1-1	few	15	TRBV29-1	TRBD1	CSVGDRDGEGTEAFF	TGCAGCGTTGGGGACAGGGATGGGGAGGGCACTGAAGCTTTCTTT
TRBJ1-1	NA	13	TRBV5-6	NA	CASSWASSTEAFF	TGTGCCAGCAGCTGGGCCTCGAGCACTGAAGCTTTCTTT
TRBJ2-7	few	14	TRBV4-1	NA	CASSQEDRTYEQYF	TGCGCCAGCAGCCAAGAAGACAGAACCTACGAGCAGTACTTC
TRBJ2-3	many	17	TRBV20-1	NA	CSARDWGSDRFTDTQYF	TGCAGTGCTAGAGATTGGGGGAGCGACAGGTTCACAGATACGCAGTATTTT
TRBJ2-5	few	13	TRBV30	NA	CAWSVGRRQTQYF	TGTGCCTGGAGTGTCGGCCGGAGGCAGACCCAGTACTTC
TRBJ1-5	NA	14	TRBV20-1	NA	CSANNWDSNQPQHF	TGCAGTGCTAATAACTGGGATAGCAATCAGCCCCAGCATTTT
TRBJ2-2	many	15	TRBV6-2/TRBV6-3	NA	CASSYHRVNTGELFF	TGTGCCAGCAGTTATCACAGGGTGAACACCGGGGAGCTGTTTTTT
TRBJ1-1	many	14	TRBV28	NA	CASSLGLKNTEAFF	TGTGCCAGCAGTTTGGGGTTAAAGAACACTGAAGCTTTCTTT
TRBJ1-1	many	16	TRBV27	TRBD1	CASREPGQKMNTEAFF	TGTGCCAGCCGAGAGCCGGGACAGAAGATGAACACTGAAGCTTTCTTT
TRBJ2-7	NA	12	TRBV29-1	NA	CSVVFGSYEQCF	TGCAGCGTTGTTTTCGGAAGCTACGAGCAGTGCTTC
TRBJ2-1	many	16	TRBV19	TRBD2	CASSTTSGPPYNEQFF	TGTGCCAGTAGCACTACTAGCGGGCCCCCCTACAATGAGCAGTTCTTC
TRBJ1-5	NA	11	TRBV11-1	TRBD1	CASRPGTAQHF	TGTGCCAGCAGGCCCGGGACAGCCCAGCATTTT
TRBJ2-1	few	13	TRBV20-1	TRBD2	CSGNWEGQDEQFF	TGCAGTGGAAACTGGGAGGGCCAGGATGAGCAGTTCTTC
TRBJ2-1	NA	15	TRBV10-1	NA	CASSEAGTQYNEQFF	TGCGCCAGCAGTGAGGCCGGGACTCAATACAATGAGCAGTTCTTC
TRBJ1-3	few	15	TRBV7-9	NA	CASSTNREPGNTIYF	TGTGCCAGCAGCACTAACAGGGAACCTGGAAACACCATATATTTT
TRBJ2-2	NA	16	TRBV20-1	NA	CSAPTPGLTNTGELFF	TGCAGTGCTCCCACGCCGGGACTTACGAACACCGGGGAGCTGTTTTTT
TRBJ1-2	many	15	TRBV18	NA	CASSPRRERNYGYTF	TGTGCCAGCTCACCTCGCCGGGAGCGGAACTATGGCTACACCTTC
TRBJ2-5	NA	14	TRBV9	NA	CASSVSLDQETQCF	TGTGCCAGCAGCGTATCCCTAGACCAAGAGACCCAGTGCTTC
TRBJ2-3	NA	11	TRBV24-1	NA	CATRYLDTQYF	TGTGCCACCAGGTACTTGGATACGCAGTATTTT
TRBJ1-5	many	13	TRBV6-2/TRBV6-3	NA	CATNDQGNQPQHF	TGTGCCACCAACGACCAGGGAAACCAGCCCCAGCATTTT
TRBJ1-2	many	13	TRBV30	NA	CAWSVYVPNGYTF	TGTGCCTGGAGTGTATACGTTCCGAATGGCTACACCTTC
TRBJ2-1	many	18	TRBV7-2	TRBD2	CASSLSLAGGPRGNEQFF	TGTGCCAGCAGCTTAAGTCTAGCGGGAGGGCCACGAGGGAATGAGCAGTTCTTC
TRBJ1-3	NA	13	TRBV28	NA	CASSQFGTILLYF	TGTGCCAGCAGCCAATTCGGCACGATCCTTCTATATTTT
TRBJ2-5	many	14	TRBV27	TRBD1	CASSFDREFGTQYF	TGTGCCAGCAGTTTCGACAGGGAATTTGGGACCCAGTACTTC
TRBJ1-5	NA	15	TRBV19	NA	CASSIGAAKNQPQHF	TGTGCCAGTAGTATAGGTGCGGCAAAGAATCAGCCCCAGCATTTT
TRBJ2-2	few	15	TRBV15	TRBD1	CATSRDRGYHGELFF	TGTGCCACCAGCAGGGACAGGGGGTATCACGGGGAGCTGTTTTTT
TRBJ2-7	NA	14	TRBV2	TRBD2	CASRQPSGAYEQYF	TGTGCCAGCAGGCAACCTAGCGGGGCCTACGAGCAGTACTTC
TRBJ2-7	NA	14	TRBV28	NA	CASAALALTYEQYF	TGTGCCAGCGCCGCACTAGCATTAACCTACGAGCAGTACTTC
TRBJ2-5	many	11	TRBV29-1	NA	CSVDTEETQYF	TGCAGCGTTGACACCGAAGAGACCCAGTACTTC
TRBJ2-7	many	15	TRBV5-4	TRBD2	CASSSILAGGGEQYF	TGTGCCAGCAGCTCAATCCTAGCGGGAGGAGGCGAGCAGTACTTC
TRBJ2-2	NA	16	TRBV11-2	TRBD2	CASSQIAGKNTGELFF	TGTGCCAGCAGCCAGATAGCGGGGAAGAACACCGGGGAGCTGTTTTTT
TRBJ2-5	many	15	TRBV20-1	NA	CSAREWGRSQETQYF	TGCAGTGCTAGAGAGTGGGGTAGGTCCCAAGAGACCCAGTACTTC
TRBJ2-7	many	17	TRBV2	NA	CASTVGPPQGGDYEQYF	TGTGCCAGCACCGTAGGACCCCCCCAAGGGGGGGATTACGAGCAGTACTTC
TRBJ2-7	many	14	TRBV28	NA	CATPPYLRCYEQYF	TGTGCCACCCCCCCATATTTGCGGTGCTACGAGCAGTACTTC
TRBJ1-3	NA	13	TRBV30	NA	CAWGRDIGNTIYF	TGTGCCTGGGGACGGGACATTGGAAACACCATATATTTT